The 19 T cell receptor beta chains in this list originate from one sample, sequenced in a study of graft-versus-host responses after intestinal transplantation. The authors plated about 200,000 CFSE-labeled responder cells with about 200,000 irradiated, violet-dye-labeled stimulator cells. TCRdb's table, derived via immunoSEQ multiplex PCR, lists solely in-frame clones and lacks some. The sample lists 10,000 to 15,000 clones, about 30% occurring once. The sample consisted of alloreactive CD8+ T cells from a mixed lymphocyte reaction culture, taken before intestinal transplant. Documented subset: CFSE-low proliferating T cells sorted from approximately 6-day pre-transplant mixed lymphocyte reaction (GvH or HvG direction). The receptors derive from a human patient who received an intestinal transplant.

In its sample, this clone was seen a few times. The CDR3 DNA reads as TGTGCCAGTCGATGGTGGGATTACACCGGGGAGCTGTTTTTT. Residues: CASRWWDYTGELFF. This sequence joins TRBV4-2 and TRBJ2-2; D is unclear. Trimming took 9 bases from V and 3 from J, leaving 14 bases between them. CDR1 is LGHNA and CDR2 is YNFKEQ in the germline V gene. The CDR3 contains 14 residues.

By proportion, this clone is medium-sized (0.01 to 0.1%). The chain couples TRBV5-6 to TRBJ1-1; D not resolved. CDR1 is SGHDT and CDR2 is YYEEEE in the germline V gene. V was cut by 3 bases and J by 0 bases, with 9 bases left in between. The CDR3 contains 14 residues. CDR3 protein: CASSWHRLNTEAFF. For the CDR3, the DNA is TGTGCCAGCAGCTGGCACCGGCTGAACACTGAAGCTTTCTTT.

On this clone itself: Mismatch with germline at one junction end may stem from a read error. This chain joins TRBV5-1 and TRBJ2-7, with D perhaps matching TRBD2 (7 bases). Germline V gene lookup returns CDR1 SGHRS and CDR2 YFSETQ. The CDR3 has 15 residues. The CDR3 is CASSLGWGGTYEQYF. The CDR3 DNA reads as TGTGCCAGCAGCTTGGGCTGGGGGGGGACATACGAGCAGTACTTC.

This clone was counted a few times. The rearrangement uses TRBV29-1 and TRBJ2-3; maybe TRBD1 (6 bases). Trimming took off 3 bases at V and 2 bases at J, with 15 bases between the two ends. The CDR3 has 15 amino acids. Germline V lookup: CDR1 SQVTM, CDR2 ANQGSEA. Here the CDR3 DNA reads TGCAGCGTTGAGAGCACAGGGAGTTTCACAGATACGCAGTATTTT. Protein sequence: CSVESTGSFTDTQYF.

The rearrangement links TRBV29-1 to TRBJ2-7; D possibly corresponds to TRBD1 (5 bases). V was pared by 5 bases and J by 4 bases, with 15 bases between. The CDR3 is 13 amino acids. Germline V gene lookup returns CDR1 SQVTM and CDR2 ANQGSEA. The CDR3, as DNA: TGCAGCGTTTTACCGGACAAGAATTACGAGCAGTACTTC. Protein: CSVLPDKNYEQYF.

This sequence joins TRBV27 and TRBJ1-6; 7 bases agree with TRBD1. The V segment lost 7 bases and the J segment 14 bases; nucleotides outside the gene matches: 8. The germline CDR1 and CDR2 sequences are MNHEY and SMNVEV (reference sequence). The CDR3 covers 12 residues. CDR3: CASMGRGPTLHF. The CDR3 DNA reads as TGTGCCAGCATGGGGAGGGGGCCAACCCTCCACTTT.

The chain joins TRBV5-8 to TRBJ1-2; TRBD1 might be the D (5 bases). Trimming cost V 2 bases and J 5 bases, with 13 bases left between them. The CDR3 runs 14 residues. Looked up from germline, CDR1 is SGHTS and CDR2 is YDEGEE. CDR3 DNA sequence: TGTGCCAGCAGCTTCGGGGCAGCCCTATATGGCTACACCTTC. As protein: CASSFGAALYGYTF. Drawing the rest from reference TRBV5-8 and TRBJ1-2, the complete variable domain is EAGVTQSPTHLIKTRGQQATLRCSPISGHTSVYWYQQALGLGLQFLLWYDEGEERNRGNFPPRFSGRQFPNYSSELNVNALELEDSALYLCASSFGAALYGYTFGSGTRLTVV.

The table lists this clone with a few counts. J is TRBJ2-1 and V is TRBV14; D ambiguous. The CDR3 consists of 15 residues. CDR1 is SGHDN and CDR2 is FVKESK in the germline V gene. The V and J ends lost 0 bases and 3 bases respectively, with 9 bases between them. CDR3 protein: CASSQDHYRYNEQFF. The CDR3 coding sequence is TGTGCCAGCAGCCAAGATCACTACCGCTACAATGAGCAGTTCTTC.

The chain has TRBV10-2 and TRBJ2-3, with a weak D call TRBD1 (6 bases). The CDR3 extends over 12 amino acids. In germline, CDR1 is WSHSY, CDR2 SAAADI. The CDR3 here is CASTGFTDTQYF. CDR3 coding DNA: TGCGCTAGTACAGGGTTCACAGATACGCAGTATTTT.

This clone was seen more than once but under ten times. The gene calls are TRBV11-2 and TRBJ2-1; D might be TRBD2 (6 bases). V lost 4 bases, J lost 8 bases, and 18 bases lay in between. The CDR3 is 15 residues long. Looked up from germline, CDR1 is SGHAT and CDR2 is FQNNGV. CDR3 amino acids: CASSYPGLRVHEQFF. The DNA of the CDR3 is TGTGCCAGCAGCTACCCGGGACTCCGGGTCCATGAGCAGTTCTTC. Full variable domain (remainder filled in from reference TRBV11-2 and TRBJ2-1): EAGVAQSPRYKIIEKRQSVAFWCNPISGHATLYWYQQILGQGPKLLIQFQNNGVVDDSQLPKDRFSAERLKGVDSTLKIQPAKLEDSAVYLCASSYPGLRVHEQFFGPGTRLTVL.

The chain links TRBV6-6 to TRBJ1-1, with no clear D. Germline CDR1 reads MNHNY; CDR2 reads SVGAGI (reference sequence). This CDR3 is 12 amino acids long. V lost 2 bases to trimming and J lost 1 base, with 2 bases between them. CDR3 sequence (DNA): TGTGCCAGCAGTTACGCGAACACTGAAGCTTTCTTT. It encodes CASSYANTEAFF.

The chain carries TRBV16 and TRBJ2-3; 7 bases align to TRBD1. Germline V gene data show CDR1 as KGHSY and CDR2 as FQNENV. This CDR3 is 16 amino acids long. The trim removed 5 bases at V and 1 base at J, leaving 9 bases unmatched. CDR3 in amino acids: CASSRPDRARTDTQYF. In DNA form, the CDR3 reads TGTGCCAGCAGCAGGCCCGACAGGGCCCGCACAGATACGCAGTATTTT.

The CDR3 loop is CASSDWGVDEKLFF. The CDR3 DNA follows: TGTGCCAGCAGTGATTGGGGGGTGGATGAAAAACTGTTTTTT. This chain connects TRBV2 to TRBJ1-4, with a tentative D call TRBD1 (5 bases). The CDR3 contains 14 residues. CDR1 is SNHLY, CDR2 FYNNEI, per germline. Trimming cost V 3 bases and J 6 bases, with 11 bases left between them. Full variable domain (remainder filled in from reference TRBV2 and TRBJ1-4): EPEVTQTPSHQVTQMGQEVILRCVPISNHLYFYWYRQILGQKVEFLVSFYNNEISEKSEIFDDQFSVERPDGSNFTLKIRSTKLEDSAMYFCASSDWGVDEKLFFGSGTQLSVL.

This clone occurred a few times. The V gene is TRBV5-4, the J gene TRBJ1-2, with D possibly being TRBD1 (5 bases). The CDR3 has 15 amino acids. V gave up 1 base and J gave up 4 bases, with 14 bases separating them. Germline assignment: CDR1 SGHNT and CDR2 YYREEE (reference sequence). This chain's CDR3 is CASSLNRRGGYGYTF. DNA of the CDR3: TGTGCCAGCAGCTTGAACAGGAGGGGTGGCTATGGCTACACCTTC.

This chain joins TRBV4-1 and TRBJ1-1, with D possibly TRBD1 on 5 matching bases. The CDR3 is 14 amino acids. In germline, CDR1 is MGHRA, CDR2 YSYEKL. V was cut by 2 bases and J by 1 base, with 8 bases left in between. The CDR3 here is CASSQQTGNTEAFF. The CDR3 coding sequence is TGCGCCAGCAGCCAACAAACAGGGAACACTGAAGCTTTCTTT.

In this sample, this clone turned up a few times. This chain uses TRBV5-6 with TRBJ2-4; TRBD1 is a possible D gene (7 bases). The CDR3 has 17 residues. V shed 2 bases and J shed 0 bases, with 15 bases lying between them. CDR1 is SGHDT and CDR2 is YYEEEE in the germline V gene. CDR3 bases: TGTGCCAGCAGCTTTCGGAGGGGGCTTCTAGCCAAAAACATTCAGTACTTC. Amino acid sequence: CASSFRRGLLAKNIQYF.

The CDR3 protein is CAIRDTGTSLYNEQFF. DNA of the CDR3: TGTGCCATCAGGGACACCGGGACTAGTCTGTACAATGAGCAGTTCTTC. This chain connects TRBV10-3 to TRBJ2-1; 8 nucleotides align to TRBD2. This CDR3 is 16 amino acids long. V gave up 6 bases and J gave up 4 bases; unmatched junction bases: 11. CDR1 and CDR2 from the germline V gene are ENHRY and SYGVKD.

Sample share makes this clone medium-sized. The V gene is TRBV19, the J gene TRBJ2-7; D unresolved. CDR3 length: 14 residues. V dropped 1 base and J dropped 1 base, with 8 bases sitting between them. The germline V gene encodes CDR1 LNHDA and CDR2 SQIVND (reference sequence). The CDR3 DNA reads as TGTGCCAGTAGTATAGGCCAGACTTCCTACGAGCAGTACTTC. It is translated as CASSIGQTSYEQYF.

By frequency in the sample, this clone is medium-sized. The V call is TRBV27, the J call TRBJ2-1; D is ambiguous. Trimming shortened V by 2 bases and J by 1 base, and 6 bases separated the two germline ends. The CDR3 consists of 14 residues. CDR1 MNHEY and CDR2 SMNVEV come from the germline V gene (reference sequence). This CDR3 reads CASSLVGSYNEQFF. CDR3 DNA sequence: TGTGCCAGCAGTTTAGTCGGGTCCTACAATGAGCAGTTCTTC.